This is a list of T cell receptor beta chains from one sample in a study of cytotoxic CD8 clonotypes in ibrutinib-treated CLL. Generated by immunoSEQ multiplex PCR, the TCRdb table keeps only in-frame clones and is missing some. The data hold about 130,000 clones, with about 79% observed a single time. The sample in question was PBMCs, obtained after 12 months of ibrutinib treatment. The receptors come from a human donor with chronic lymphocytic leukemia. The conserved cysteine and the conserved F or W are not part of the CDR3 here. D genes are given only for firm matches.

d_gene | j_gene | v_gene | CDR3aa
NA | TRBJ2-7 | TRBV19 | ASSTQGVTYEQY
TRBD1 | TRBJ1-1 | TRBV27 | ASRLTGTAEAF
TRBD2 | TRBJ2-1 | TRBV4-2 | ASSKENWGLAGGSYNEQF
NA | TRBJ1-2 | TRBV9 | ASSVQPLSDGYT
TRBD1 | TRBJ1-4 | TRBV7-2 | ASSRQGAHEKLF
TRBD1 | TRBJ2-7 | TRBV14 | ASSQVLDRVHEQY
NA | TRBJ2-7 | TRBV7-6 | ASSPRGGSVFYEQY
NA | TRBJ1-5 | TRBV4-2 | ASSRSGGNGNQPQH
NA | TRBJ2-2 | TRBV9 | ASSAPFSAGELF
NA | TRBJ2-7 | TRBV27 | ASSLGGGLSYEQY